The clone carrying this T cell receptor (beta chain) appeared a few times. Antigen unknown. This CDR3 is built from 13 residues. The V end lost 3 bases, the J end lost 5 bases, and 8 bases lay between the germline ends. The germline V gene has CDR1 LGHNA and CDR2 YNFKEQ. The data derive from a study of identical twins. Each CDR3 protein gets one entry after TCRdb re-called the 5' RACE reads with MiXCR. The sample includes some 710,000 distinct CDR3 sequences, less than 7% of them seen just once. General study points: The more abundant beta clonotypes in cord blood had fewer insertions, and memory repertoires did not show this. Out-of-frame TCR alpha sharing observed in monozygotic twins exceeded model estimates. Zero-insertion analyses could be partly confounded by invariant MAIT and iNKT cells.

The sequenced material came from naive T cells sorted from blood. This TCR came from a man aged 18 to 30 in good health. J is TRBJ1-5 and V is TRBV4-2; D is perhaps TRBD1 (5 bases). This chain's CDR3 is CASSHQTDQPQHF. The CDR3 DNA reads TGTGCCAGCAGCCATCAGACAGATCAGCCCCAGCATTTT.